What follows are 14 T cell receptor beta chains derived from one specimen sequenced in a study of low-dose radiotherapy and immunotherapy resistance in tumors. With TRAV- and TRBV-specific primers, first-strand cDNA was made, covering the alpha and beta chains. TCRs underwent approximately 20 PCR cycles of amplification with a constant-region primer and V-primer adapter. TCRdb itself ran the reads through MiXCR, one entry per CDR3 protein. The sample contains 14,000 to 15,000 distinct CDR3 sequences, about half of which appear only once. The receptors derive from a human donor with advanced metastatic prostate, ovarian, gallbladder or colorectal cancer (not recorded which). This table probably holds off-target reads from a library built for another chain.

This rearrangement joins TRBV5-1 to TRBJ2-5; D may be TRBD2 (5 bases). The CDR3 sequence is 13 residues long. V was clipped by 1 base and J by 4 bases, with 8 bases between them. The germline gives CDR1 SGHRS, CDR2 YFSETQ. The CDR3 loop reads CASSLRGRETQYF. The CDR3 DNA follows: TGCGCCAGCAGCTTGCGGGGAAGAGAGACCCAGTACTTC.

This clonotype was picked up a small number of times. V and J are TRBV12-3 or TRBV12-4 and TRBJ2-2; 7 positions agree with TRBD1. This CDR3 region has 16 residues. Trimming removed 11 bases from V and 1 base from J; junction bases left unmatched: 13. CDR3: CACKNSGTENTGELFF. The DNA of the CDR3 is TGTGCCTGTAAAAACTCCGGGACAGAGAACACCGGGGAGCTGTTTTTT.

This clonotype was detected a few times. This chain joins TRBV3-1 and TRBJ2-1; 15 positions match TRBD2. CDR3 length: 20 residues. V was pared by 5 bases and J by 0 bases, with 11 bases of the junction left unmatched. Germline V lookup: CDR1 LGHDT, CDR2 YNNKEL (reference sequence). The CDR3 loop reads CASSSRTSGGAVGSYNEQFF. CDR3 sequence (DNA): TGTGCCAGCAGCTCGCGGACTAGCGGGGGGGCGGTTGGCTCCTACAATGAGCAGTTCTTC.

The gene calls are TRBV28 and TRBJ2-7, with 9 bases aligning to TRBD2. In germline, CDR1 is MDHEN, CDR2 SYDVKM. J gave up 5 bases and V 2 bases, and 13 bases lay outside the gene matches. CDR3 length equals 17 residues. The CDR3 reads CASSLRGRAGGRNEQYF. DNA of the CDR3: TGTGCCAGCAGTTTAAGAGGGCGAGCGGGAGGTAGGAACGAGCAGTACTTC.

This chain links TRBV20-1 with TRBJ2-3; TRBD2 matches 7 bases. Per germline, CDR1 DFQATT and CDR2 SNEGSKA (reference sequence). V lost 3 bases, J lost 2 bases, and 8 bases stayed unmatched. The CDR3 is 15 residues long. Here the CDR3 DNA reads TGCAGTGCTAGGGTAGCGGGTCGGGACACAGATACGCAGTATTTT. This codes for CSARVAGRDTDTQYF.

This chain connects TRBV7-2 to TRBJ1-5; the D gene is possibly TRBD1 (5 bases). CDR1 is SGHTA and CDR2 is FQGNSA in the germline V gene. The CDR3 is 16 residues long. The V end lost 1 base, the J end lost 2 bases, and 12 bases lay between the germline ends. The CDR3 DNA reads TGTGCCAGCAGCTTAGTCCCCGGGGGTGGCAATCAGCCCCAGCATTTT. Amino acid sequence: CASSLVPGGGNQPQHF.

The chain recombines TRBV29-1 with TRBJ1-1, with TRBD1 identical over 8 bases. In germline, CDR1 is SQVTM, CDR2 ANQGSEA. The CDR3 consists of 12 residues. The J segment lost 5 bases and the V segment lost 4 bases, leaving 3 bases of the junction unmatched. The CDR3 loop reads CSVAGGGTEAFF. The CDR3 region has the DNA TGCAGCGTTGCAGGGGGCGGAACTGAAGCTTTCTTT.

This clonotype was found once. An end of the junction differs from the germline gene, which may be a read error. V is TRBV18 and J is TRBJ2-1; TRBD2 matches 9 bases. CDR3 length: 16 residues. Germline V gives CDR1 KGHSH, CDR2 LQKENI. The CDR3: CAGSPPVLAGYNEQFF. For the CDR3, the DNA is TGTGCCGGCTCACCACCGGTCCTAGCGGGGTATAATGAGCAGTTCTTC.

The rearrangement joins TRBV29-1 to TRBJ2-7; 10 nucleotides match TRBD1. The V gene's germline CDR1 is SQVTM and CDR2 ANQGSEA. This CDR3 is built from 12 residues. V was clipped by 2 bases and J by 6 bases; unmatched bases: 1. CDR3 protein: CSVERDRGEQYF. The CDR3 DNA sequence: TGCAGCGTTGAAAGGGACAGGGGCGAGCAGTACTTC.

A few counts support this clonotype. CDR3 protein: CASSSGTPYEQYF. CDR3 in DNA: TGTGCCAGCAGCAGCGGGACCCCCTACGAGCAGTACTTC. The genes are TRBV12-3 or TRBV12-4 and TRBJ2-7; 7 positions agree with TRBD2. This CDR3 is built from 13 residues. The ends lost 6 bases at V and 2 bases at J; junction bases unmatched: 4.

The V call is TRBV29-1, the J call TRBJ1-1, with a possible D match to TRBD1 (5 bases). The CDR3 length is 12 residues. The germline V gene has CDR1 SQVTM and CDR2 ANQGSEA. Trimming took 2 bases from V and 8 from J, leaving 12 bases between them. CDR3 bases: TGCAGCGTTGAACGAAGCGGGACCGAAGCTTTCTTT. Encoded protein: CSVERSGTEAFF.

The J gene is TRBJ2-7, the V gene TRBV6-5; TRBD1 agrees at 8 bases. The CDR3 spans 12 residues. In germline, CDR1 is MNHEY, CDR2 SVGAGI. V shed 7 bases and J 7 bases; nucleotides not matched to a gene: 6. In nucleotides, the CDR3 is TGTGCCAGCAAGCGGACAGGGAAGGAGCAGTACTTC. It codes for CASKRTGKEQYF.

The chain links TRBV7-9 to TRBJ1-5; TRBD1 aligns across 7 bases. V gave up 6 bases and J gave up 7 bases; unmatched junction bases: 12. This CDR3 comprises 15 residues. Germline V gene data show CDR1 as SEHNR and CDR2 as FQNEAQ (reference sequence). This CDR3 reads CASSHDREPWQPQHF. CDR3 coding DNA: TGTGCCAGCAGTCACGACAGGGAGCCCTGGCAGCCCCAGCATTTT.

The V and J genes are TRBV11-2 and TRBJ1-5; D unresolved. In germline, CDR1 is SGHAT, CDR2 FQNNGV. The V gene lost 1 base and the J gene lost 0 bases, with 7 bases spanning the gap. The CDR3 sequence is 15 residues long. CDR3 in amino acids: CASSLGQNSNQPQHF. For the CDR3, the DNA is TGTGCCAGCAGCTTAGGGCAGAATAGCAATCAGCCCCAGCATTTT. The full variable domain, with the rest looked up from reference TRBV11-2 and TRBJ1-5, is EAGVAQSPRYKIIEKRQSVAFWCNPISGHATLYWYQQILGQGPKLLIQFQNNGVVDDSQLPKDRFSAERLKGVDSTLKIQPAKLEDSAVYLCASSLGQNSNQPQHFGDGTRLSIL.